The 7 T cell receptor beta chains below were found in one sample sequenced in a study of identical twins. TCRdb re-called the 5' RACE reads with MiXCR, one entry per CDR3 protein. The sample lists nearly 650,000 distinct CDR3 sequences; roughly 6.6% were seen once. The sample was also reused in another study, on yellow fever vaccine responses in identical twins.

Sequenced input: PBMCs. Every receptor here comes from a woman younger than 30 in good health.

This clonotype was detected ten times or more. The chain joins TRBV7-9 to TRBJ2-1, with TRBD2 matching 11 bases. CDR3 size: 16 residues. V dropped 6 bases and J dropped 4; count of bases not matched to a gene: 8. The germline V gene has CDR1 SEHNR and CDR2 FQNEAQ (reference sequence). The CDR3, as DNA: TGTGCCAGCAGGCCCCCGGGACTAGCGGTTTACAATGAGCAGTTCTTC. This sequence encodes CASRPPGLAVYNEQFF. Complete variable domain (other parts from reference TRBV7-9 and TRBJ2-1): DTGVSQNPRHKITKRGQNVTFRCDPISEHNRLYWYRQTLGQGPEFLTYFQNEAQLEKSRLLSDRFSAERPKGSFSTLEIQRTEQGDSAMYLCASRPPGLAVYNEQFFGPGTRLTVL.

The V gene is TRBV5-8, the J gene TRBJ1-2, with 7 positions matching TRBD1. The ends lost 0 bases at V and 4 bases at J; junction bases unmatched: 3. Germline V CDR1 and CDR2: SGHTS, YDEGEE. The length of the CDR3 is 14 residues. The CDR3 coding sequence is TGTGCCAGCAGCTTGGTAGGGGGCGCCTATGGCTACACCTTC. This encodes CASSLVGGAYGYTF.

The sample holds a few counts of this clonotype. Here the CDR3 reads CASSTSQNEKLFF. The CDR3 bases are TGTGCCAGCAGCACTAGTCAAAATGAAAAACTGTTTTTT. J is TRBJ1-4 and V is TRBV13, with D unclear. This CDR3 region has 13 residues. The germline CDR1 and CDR2 sequences are PRHDT and FYEKMQ (reference sequence). Trimming shortened V by 5 bases and J by 5 bases, and 9 bases separated the two germline ends.

This clonotype was seen many times. The chain uses TRBV12-3 or TRBV12-4 and TRBJ2-2, with D perhaps matching TRBD2 (5 bases). V shed 3 bases and J shed 2 bases, with 13 bases lying between them. CDR3 size: 16 residues. This CDR3 reads CASSLRGLINTGELFF. CDR3 DNA: TGTGCCAGCAGTTTGCGAGGGTTAATAAACACCGGGGAGCTGTTTTTT.

This chain uses TRBV9 with TRBJ1-4; tentative D call: TRBD1 (5 bases). This CDR3 spans 15 amino acids. Germline V gene data show CDR1 as SGDLS and CDR2 as YYNGEE. The germline V and J ends were trimmed by 3 bases and 3 bases, with 12 bases remaining between them. CDR3 nucleotide sequence: TGTGCCAGCAGCGCAAGGCCGGGACCTAATGAAAAACTGTTTTTT. It codes for CASSARPGPNEKLFF.

This clonotype was counted many times. The chain is built from TRBV11-2 and TRBJ2-4; D gene uncertain. The V end was cut by 5 bases, the J end by 1 base, with 6 bases between. The germline V gene encodes CDR1 SGHAT and CDR2 FQNNGV. The CDR3 has 13 amino acids. CDR3 DNA: TGTGCCAGCAGCACGGTCGCCAAAAACATTCAGTACTTC. Protein: CASSTVAKNIQYF.

The chain combines TRBV20-1 with TRBJ1-3, with no clear D. Germline-derived CDR1 and CDR2 are DFQATT and SNEGSKA (reference sequence). The V end was cut by 4 bases, the J end by 7 bases, with 11 bases between. This CDR3 comprises 12 residues. CDR3 region: CSAITVGNTIYF. The CDR3 coding sequence is TGCAGTGCTATTACCGTCGGGAACACCATATATTTT.